Sequencing of this T cell receptor beta chain was carried out in a study of blood T cell repertoires in COVID-19. Study context: Acute-phase and convalescent COVID-19 samples originated in the United States, Italy and Spain. The cDNA or gDNA used as material had been derived from T cells, B-cell-depleted T cells, or PBMCs.

Germline values: CDR1 MNHEY, CDR2 SVGAGI. The CDR3 spans 16 residues. The V segment lost 0 bases and the J segment 6 bases; nucleotides outside the gene matches: 4. Per the authors' pipeline: How many nucleated cells were present was estimated from reference gene primer amplification. Some clones are missing from TCRdb's copy, which holds only in-frame ones; the method was immunoSEQ multiplex PCR. V, J and clone size are those of that table, while D and trimming were read from the DNA. Among fewer than 200,000 clones listed, around 83% were seen once. Patients in Seattle were enrolled during active infection, then followed longitudinally.

This TCR derives from a woman aged 45-59 years with COVID-19, enrolled during active disease. Input material: peripheral blood. The J gene is TRBJ1-6, the V gene TRBV6-5; TRBD1 agrees at 8 bases. The CDR3 DNA follows: TGTGCCAGCAGTTACTCGAGGACAGGGCTTAATTCACCCCTCCACTTT. It specifies CASSYSRTGLNSPLHF.